The next 23 T cell receptor beta chains were all read from a single sample in a study of graft-versus-host responses after intestinal transplantation. TCRdb's copy holds only in-frame clones and misses some; the assay was immunoSEQ multiplex PCR. The sample contains 81,000 or so clones, over 85% of which appear only once. No antigen is known for these receptors. The specimen comprised unstimulated CD8+ T cells sorted from spleen or lymph node cells, sampled before transplant. The receptors shown here come from a human donor who was the organ donor for an intestinal transplant.

The J gene is TRBJ2-6, the V gene TRBV4-3; TRBD2 matches at 10 bases. Trimming at V came to 3 bases and at J to 3 bases, leaving 2 bases not matched to a gene. The CDR3 loop spans 16 amino acids. Germline CDR1 reads LGHNA; CDR2 reads YSLEER. The CDR3 DNA reads TGCGCCAGCAGCCATTTAGCGGGAGGTGGGGCCAACGTCCTGACTTTC. Translation gives CASSHLAGGGANVLTF.

This chain joins TRBV7-6 and TRBJ2-7; unclear D gene. The CDR3 runs to 13 residues. Germline V CDR1 and CDR2: SGHVS, FNYEAQ. V lost 3 bases, J lost 4 bases, and 10 bases lay in between. As DNA, the CDR3 is TGTGCCAGCAGCTTCCCCCCCCGGTACGAGCAGTACTTC. Its translation: CASSFPPRYEQYF.

The chain recombines TRBV18 with TRBJ2-5; TRBD1 matches at 8 bases. The CDR3 runs to 15 residues. CDR1 is KGHSH and CDR2 is LQKENI in the germline V gene. V lost 3 bases, J lost 5 bases, and 8 bases stayed unmatched. DNA for the CDR3: TGTGCCAGCTCACCCACTACTACAGGGGGTGAGACCCAGTACTTC. It codes for CASSPTTTGGETQYF. Full variable domain (missing parts from reference TRBV18 and TRBJ2-5): NAGVMQNPRHLVRRRGQEARLRCSPMKGHSHVYWYRQLPEEGLKFMVYLQKENIIDESGMPKERFSAEFPKEGPSILRIQQVVRGDSAAYFCASSPTTTGGETQYFGPGTRLLVL.

V and J are TRBV27 and TRBJ2-7; D is unclear. The CDR3 spans 12 residues. The V gene's germline CDR1 is MNHEY and CDR2 SMNVEV (reference sequence). The V gene lost 2 bases and the J gene lost 6 bases, with 8 bases spanning the gap. The CDR3 DNA reads as TGTGCCAGCAGTTTAACTTCTGGCGAGCAGTACTTC. Its protein is CASSLTSGEQYF.

The rearrangement joins TRBV5-1 to TRBJ1-5; a possible D gene is TRBD1 (6 bases). The CDR3 sequence is 14 residues long. Germline-derived CDR1 and CDR2 are SGHRS and YFSETQ. The V end lost 4 bases, the J end lost 3 bases, and 11 bases lay between the germline ends. The CDR3 bases are TGCGCCAGCAGCACCGGGGGGCCCAATCAGCCCCAGCATTTT. Amino acids: CASSTGGPNQPQHF.

The V gene is TRBV27, the J gene TRBJ2-3; perhaps TRBD2 as D (6 bases). Germline CDR1 reads MNHEY; CDR2 reads SMNVEV (reference sequence). This CDR3 contains 15 residues. V lost 7 bases to trimming and J lost 4 bases, with 18 bases between them. The CDR3: CASKPGLPSPDTQYF. Here the CDR3 DNA reads TGTGCCAGCAAGCCGGGACTCCCTTCCCCAGATACGCAGTATTTT.

V is TRBV11-2 and J is TRBJ2-5; TRBD2 is a possible D gene (7 bases). Trimming took 7 bases from V and 4 from J, leaving 19 bases between them. CDR3 size: 15 residues. Germline CDR1 reads SGHAT; CDR2 reads FQNNGV. DNA of the CDR3: TGTGCCAGCAACACCTTCACGCGGGGGCCAGAGACCCAGTACTTC. Residues: CASNTFTRGPETQYF.

The chain carries TRBV5-1 and TRBJ1-2; no clear D. The V gene lost 7 bases and the J gene lost 2 bases, with 15 bases spanning the gap. This CDR3 is built from 14 residues. Germline CDR1 reads SGHRS; CDR2 reads YFSETQ. CDR3 DNA sequence: TGCGCCAGCCGAGACTCAGTTACAAACTATGGCTACACCTTC. As protein: CASRDSVTNYGYTF.

The chain links TRBV27 to TRBJ2-5; 9 bases are shared with TRBD1. The J call may be wrong; the DNA end is better matched by TRBJ2-7. There are 17 residues in the CDR3. Looked up from germline, CDR1 is MNHEY and CDR2 is SMNVEV (reference sequence). CDR3 loop: CASSFQPSRDRAYEQYF. The CDR3 DNA reads as TGTGCCAGCAGTTTCCAACCTAGCCGGGACAGGGCCTACGAGCAGTACTTC.

The chain has TRBV19 and TRBJ1-1; no clear D. Deletions cut 8 bases from V and 4 bases from J, with 14 bases between. Germline V gene sequence: CDR1 LNHDA, CDR2 SQIVND (reference sequence). The CDR3 spans 13 residues. CDR3 sequence reads: CASGKTEITEAFF. CDR3 DNA: TGTGCCAGTGGAAAGACGGAGATCACTGAAGCTTTCTTT.

The chain is built from TRBV7-9 and TRBJ2-7; maybe TRBD2 (6 bases). Germline-derived CDR1 and CDR2 are SEHNR and FQNEAQ (reference sequence). This CDR3 region has 12 residues. Trimming removed 6 bases at V and 5 bases at J, with 11 bases between. The CDR3: CASREGSHEQYF. CDR3 DNA: TGTGCCAGCAGGGAGGGGTCTCACGAGCAGTACTTC.

V and J are TRBV7-3 and TRBJ2-1; TRBD2 aligns across 8 bases. CDR3 length equals 13 residues. Germline trimming cut 8 bases from V and 7 bases from J; bases unmatched to any gene: 7. Germline values: CDR1 SGHTA, CDR2 FQGTGA. The CDR3 region is CASATRGGNEQFF. CDR3 sequence (DNA): TGTGCCAGCGCAACCCGGGGGGGGAATGAGCAGTTCTTC.

The chain is built from TRBV4-3 and TRBJ2-4, with 7 bases that match TRBD1. The germline CDR1 and CDR2 sequences are LGHNA and YSLEER. Trimming removed 0 bases from V and 5 bases from J; junction bases left unmatched: 7. This CDR3 comprises 16 residues. The CDR3 here is CASSQDYRGNENIQYF. DNA of the CDR3: TGCGCCAGCAGCCAAGATTACAGGGGAAATGAAAACATTCAGTACTTC.

The rearrangement joins TRBV7-9 to TRBJ2-1; D call uncertain. The CDR3 runs to 12 residues. Trimming took off 4 bases at V and 4 bases at J, with 5 bases between the two ends. Germline CDR1 and CDR2: SEHNR and FQNEAQ (reference sequence). The CDR3 region has the DNA TGTGCCAGCAGCTCCCCATACAATGAGCAGTTCTTC. It encodes CASSSPYNEQFF.

The chain joins TRBV11-3 to TRBJ2-1, with D hard to call. The V gene's germline CDR1 is SGHNT and CDR2 YENEEA. The CDR3 consists of 14 residues. V was pared by 5 bases and J by 4 bases, with 12 bases between. Here the CDR3 reads CASSPKSPYNEQFF. The CDR3 DNA reads TGTGCCAGCAGCCCTAAATCACCGTACAATGAGCAGTTCTTC. Supplemented by reference TRBV11-3 and TRBJ2-1, the full variable domain reads EAGVVQSPRYKIIEKKQPVAFWCNPISGHNTLYWYLQNLGQGPELLIRYENEEAVDDSQLPKDRFSAERLKGVDSTLKIQPAELGDSAVYLCASSPKSPYNEQFFGPGTRLTVL.

The CDR3 spells CASSVTSGGIDTQYF. CDR3 sequence (DNA): TGTGCCAGCAGTGTGACTAGCGGGGGGATAGATACGCAGTATTTT. This chain links TRBV6-5 with TRBJ2-3, with 13 bases lining up with TRBD2. The CDR3 length is 15 residues. Germline V lookup: CDR1 MNHEY, CDR2 SVGAGI. The V gene end was trimmed by 5 bases and the J gene end by 5 bases; junction bases not matched to a gene: 4.

Here the CDR3 reads CASSYSGRGNTGELFF. In nucleotides, the CDR3 is TGTGCCAGCAGTTACTCCGGGCGGGGGAACACCGGGGAGCTGTTTTTT. This sequence joins TRBV6-5 and TRBJ2-2; D is perhaps TRBD2 (6 bases). Germline CDR1 reads MNHEY; CDR2 reads SVGAGI. Trimming took off 0 bases at V and 1 base at J, with 9 bases between the two ends. This CDR3 region has 16 residues.

The rearrangement links TRBV4-1 to TRBJ1-4, with a weak D call TRBD1 (5 bases). Trimming cost V 0 bases and J 8 bases, with 16 bases left between them. This CDR3 comprises 16 residues. Germline values: CDR1 MGHRA, CDR2 YSYEKL. Here the CDR3 DNA reads TGCGCCAGCAGCCAAGAACGGGGGAGGATTAGGGAAAAACTGTTTTTT. It encodes CASSQERGRIREKLFF.

This sequence joins TRBV5-4 and TRBJ2-7; TRBD1 agrees at 7 bases. The germline V gene encodes CDR1 SGHNT and CDR2 YYREEE (reference sequence). Trimming took 4 bases from V and 3 from J; bases not matched to a gene: 7. The CDR3 loop spans 14 amino acids. For the CDR3, the DNA is TGTGCCAGCAGCCACGAGACAGGGTACTACGAGCAGTACTTC. Its translation: CASSHETGYYEQYF.

V is TRBV7-6 and J is TRBJ2-1; 9 nucleotides line up with TRBD2. J lost 4 bases, V lost 4 bases, and 5 bases had no gene match. Germline assignment: CDR1 SGHVS and CDR2 FNYEAQ. The CDR3 has 15 amino acids. In DNA form, the CDR3 reads TGTGCCAGCAGCTCCGGGGCGGGAGGGTACAATGAGCAGTTCTTC. This gives the protein CASSSGAGGYNEQFF.

The chain uses TRBV6-6 and TRBJ2-7, with D uncertain. Germline CDR1 MNHNY, CDR2 SVGAGI (reference sequence). The CDR3 covers 14 residues. V was pared by 6 bases and J by 3 bases, with 15 bases between. CDR3 amino acids: CASSPAGSHYEQYF. CDR3 sequence (DNA): TGTGCCAGCAGCCCGGCCGGGTCCCACTACGAGCAGTACTTC.

This clone was found once. The chain combines TRBV2 with TRBJ2-7, with 8 bases fitting TRBD2. CDR3 length equals 19 residues. Germline V gene lookup returns CDR1 SNHLY and CDR2 FYNNEI. Losses at the gene ends were 3 bases for V and 4 bases for J; bases not matched to a gene: 20. The DNA of the CDR3 is TGTGCCAGCAGTGATTCAAGGGCCGGGAGGGGGGTAAAGGGTTACGAGCAGTACTTC. Its translation is CASSDSRAGRGVKGYEQYF.

The chain couples TRBV6-5 to TRBJ2-2; 7 bases match TRBD2. The V and J ends lost 0 bases and 5 bases, in that order; junction bases with no gene match: 6. The CDR3 loop spans 16 amino acids. The germline V gene encodes CDR1 MNHEY and CDR2 SVGAGI. The CDR3 DNA follows: TGTGCCAGCAGTTACTCGATGGGGGAGGGAACCGGGGAGCTGTTTTTT. It translates to CASSYSMGEGTGELFF.